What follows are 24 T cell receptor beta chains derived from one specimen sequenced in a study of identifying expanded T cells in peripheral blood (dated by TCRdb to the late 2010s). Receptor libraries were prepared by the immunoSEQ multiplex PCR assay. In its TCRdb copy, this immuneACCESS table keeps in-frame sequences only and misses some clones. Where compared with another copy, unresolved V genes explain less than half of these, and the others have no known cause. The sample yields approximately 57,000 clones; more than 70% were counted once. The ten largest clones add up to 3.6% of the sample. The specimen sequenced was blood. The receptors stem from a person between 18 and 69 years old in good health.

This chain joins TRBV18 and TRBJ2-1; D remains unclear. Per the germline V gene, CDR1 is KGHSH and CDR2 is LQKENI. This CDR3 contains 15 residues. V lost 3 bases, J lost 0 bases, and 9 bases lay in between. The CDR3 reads CASSPRVSSYNEQFF. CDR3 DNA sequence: TGTGCCAGCTCACCTCGGGTCAGCTCCTACAATGAGCAGTTCTTC.

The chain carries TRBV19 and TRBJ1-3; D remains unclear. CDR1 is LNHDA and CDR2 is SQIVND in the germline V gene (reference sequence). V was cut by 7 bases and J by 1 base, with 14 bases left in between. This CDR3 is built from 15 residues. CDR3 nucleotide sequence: TGTGCCAGTACCATTGCAGGCGAATCTGGAAACACCATATATTTT. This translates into CASTIAGESGNTIYF.

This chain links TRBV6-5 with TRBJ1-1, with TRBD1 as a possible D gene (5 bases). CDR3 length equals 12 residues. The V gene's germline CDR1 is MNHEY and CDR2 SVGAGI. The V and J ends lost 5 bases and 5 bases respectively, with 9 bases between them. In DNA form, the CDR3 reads TGTGCCAGCAGTCTCGGGACGACTGAAGCTTTCTTT. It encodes CASSLGTTEAFF.

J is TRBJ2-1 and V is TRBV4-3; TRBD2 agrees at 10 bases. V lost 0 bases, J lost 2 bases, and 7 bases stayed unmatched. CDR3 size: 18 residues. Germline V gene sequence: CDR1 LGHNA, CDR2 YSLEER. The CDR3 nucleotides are TGCGCCAGCAGCCAAGAGGGGCTAGCGGGAGCGACCTACAATGAGCAGTTCTTC. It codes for CASSQEGLAGATYNEQFF.

The CDR3 protein is CASSPPRIDRGAGYSSEQYF. CDR3 DNA sequence: TGTGCCAGCTCACCACCAAGGATAGACAGGGGTGCAGGGTATTCAAGCGAGCAGTACTTC. The chain is built from TRBV18 and TRBJ2-7; 8 positions match TRBD1. With 0 bases clipped from V and 6 bases from J, the junction kept 22 bases outside the gene matches. The length of the CDR3 is 20 residues. Germline loops: CDR1 KGHSH, CDR2 LQKENI.

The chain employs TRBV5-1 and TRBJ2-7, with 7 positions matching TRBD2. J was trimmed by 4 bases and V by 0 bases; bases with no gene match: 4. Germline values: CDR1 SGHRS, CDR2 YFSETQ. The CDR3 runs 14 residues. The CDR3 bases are TGCGCCAGCAGCTTGGTGAGCGGGGCATACGAGCAGTACTTC. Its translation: CASSLVSGAYEQYF.

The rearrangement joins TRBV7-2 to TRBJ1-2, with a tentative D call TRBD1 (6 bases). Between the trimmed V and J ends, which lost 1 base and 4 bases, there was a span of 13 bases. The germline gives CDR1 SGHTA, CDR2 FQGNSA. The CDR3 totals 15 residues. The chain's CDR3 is CASSLVAGATYGYTF. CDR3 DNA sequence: TGTGCCAGCAGCTTAGTTGCGGGGGCTACCTATGGCTACACCTTC.

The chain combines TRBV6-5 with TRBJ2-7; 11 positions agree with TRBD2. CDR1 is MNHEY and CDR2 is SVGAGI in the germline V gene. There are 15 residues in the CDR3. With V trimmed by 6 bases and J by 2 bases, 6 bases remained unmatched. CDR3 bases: TGTGCCAGCAGCAGAACTAGCGGGAGAGCCTACGAGCAGTACTTC. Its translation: CASSRTSGRAYEQYF.

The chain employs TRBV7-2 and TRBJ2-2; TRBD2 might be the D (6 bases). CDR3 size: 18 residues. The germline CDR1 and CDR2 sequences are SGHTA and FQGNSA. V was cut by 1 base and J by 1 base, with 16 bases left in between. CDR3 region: CASSLESTGVGNTGELFF. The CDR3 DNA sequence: TGTGCCAGCAGCTTAGAGTCCACGGGGGTGGGGAACACCGGGGAGCTGTTTTTT.

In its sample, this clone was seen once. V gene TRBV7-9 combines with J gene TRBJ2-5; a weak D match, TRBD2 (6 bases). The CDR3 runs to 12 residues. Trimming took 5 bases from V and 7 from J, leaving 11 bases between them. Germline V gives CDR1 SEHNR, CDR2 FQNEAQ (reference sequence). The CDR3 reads CASSPVGGTQYF. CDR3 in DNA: TGTGCCAGCAGCCCAGTGGGGGGGACCCAGTACTTC.

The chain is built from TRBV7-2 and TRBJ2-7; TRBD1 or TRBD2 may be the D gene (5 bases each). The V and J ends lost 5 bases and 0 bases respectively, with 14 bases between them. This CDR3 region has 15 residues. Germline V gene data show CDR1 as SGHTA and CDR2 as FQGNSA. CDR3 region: CASSPVSGPSYEQYF. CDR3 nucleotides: TGTGCCAGCAGCCCCGTCTCGGGACCCTCCTACGAGCAGTACTTC.

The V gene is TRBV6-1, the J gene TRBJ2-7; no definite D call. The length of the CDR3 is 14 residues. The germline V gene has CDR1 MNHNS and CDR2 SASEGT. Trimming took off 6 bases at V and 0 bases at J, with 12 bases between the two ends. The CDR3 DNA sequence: TGTGCCAGCAGGTTCCGATTGAGCTCCTACGAGCAGTACTTC. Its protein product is CASRFRLSSYEQYF.

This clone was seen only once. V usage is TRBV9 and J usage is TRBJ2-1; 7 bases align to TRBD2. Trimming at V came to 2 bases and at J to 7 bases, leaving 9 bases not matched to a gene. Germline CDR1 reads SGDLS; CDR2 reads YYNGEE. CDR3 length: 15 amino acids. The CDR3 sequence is CASSVSAGVGNEQFF. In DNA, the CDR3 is TGTGCCAGCAGCGTTTCGGCGGGAGTGGGGAATGAGCAGTTCTTC.

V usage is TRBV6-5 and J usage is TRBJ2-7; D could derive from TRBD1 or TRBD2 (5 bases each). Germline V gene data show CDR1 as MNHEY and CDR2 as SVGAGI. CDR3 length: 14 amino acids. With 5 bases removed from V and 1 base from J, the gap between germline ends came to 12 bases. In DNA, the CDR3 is TGTGCCAGCAGTCAACCAGGGAGTTCCTACGAGCAGTACTTC. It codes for CASSQPGSSYEQYF.

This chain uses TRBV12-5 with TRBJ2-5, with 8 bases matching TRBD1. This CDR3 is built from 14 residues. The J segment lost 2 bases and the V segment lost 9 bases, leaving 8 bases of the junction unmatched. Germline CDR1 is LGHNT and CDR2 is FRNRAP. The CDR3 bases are TGTGCTAGCCAGACAGGGGCCCTTCAAGAGACCCAGTACTTC. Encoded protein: CASQTGALQETQYF.

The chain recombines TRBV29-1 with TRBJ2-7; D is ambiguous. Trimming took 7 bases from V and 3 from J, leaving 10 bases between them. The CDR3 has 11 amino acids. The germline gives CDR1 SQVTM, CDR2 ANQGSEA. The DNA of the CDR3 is TGCAGCGGAAGCATGGGCTACGAGCAGTACTTC. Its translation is CSGSMGYEQYF.

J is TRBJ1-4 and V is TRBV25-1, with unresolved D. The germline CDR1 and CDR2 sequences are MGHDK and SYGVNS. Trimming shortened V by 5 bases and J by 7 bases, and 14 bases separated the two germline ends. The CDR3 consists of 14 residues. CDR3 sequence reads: CASSITSGGEKLFF. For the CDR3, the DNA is TGTGCCAGCAGTATAACTTCGGGCGGTGAAAAACTGTTTTTT.

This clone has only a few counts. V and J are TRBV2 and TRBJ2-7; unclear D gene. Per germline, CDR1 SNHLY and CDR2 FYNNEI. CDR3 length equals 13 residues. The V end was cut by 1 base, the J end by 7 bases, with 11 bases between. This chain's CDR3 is CASSEGLGLEQYF. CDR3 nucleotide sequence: TGTGCCAGCAGTGAAGGCCTTGGGTTAGAGCAGTACTTC.

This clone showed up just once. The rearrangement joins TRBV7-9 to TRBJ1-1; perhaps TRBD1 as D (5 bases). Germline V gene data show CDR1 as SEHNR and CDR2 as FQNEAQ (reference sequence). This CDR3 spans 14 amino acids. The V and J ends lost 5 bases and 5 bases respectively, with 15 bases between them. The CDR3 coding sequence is TGTGCCAGCAGCCAAAGCCAGGAGGGGACTGAAGCTTTCTTT. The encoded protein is CASSQSQEGTEAFF.

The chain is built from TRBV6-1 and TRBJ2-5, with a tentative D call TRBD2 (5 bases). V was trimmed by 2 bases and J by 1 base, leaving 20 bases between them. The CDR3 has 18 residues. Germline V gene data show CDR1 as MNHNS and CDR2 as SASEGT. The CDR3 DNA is TGTGCCAGCAGTGAAAGGAACTACGGAGGATCGGGCCAAGAGACCCAGTACTTC. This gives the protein CASSERNYGGSGQETQYF.

Written as DNA, the CDR3 is TGCGCCAGCAGCCAAGGATTGGCAGATAACTCTAACTATGGCTACACCTTC. As protein: CASSQGLADNSNYGYTF. The chain uses TRBV4-3 and TRBJ1-2; no clear D gene. The CDR3 covers 17 residues. Trimming left V 1 base short and J 0 bases short, with 15 bases between. The germline gives CDR1 LGHNA, CDR2 YSLEER.

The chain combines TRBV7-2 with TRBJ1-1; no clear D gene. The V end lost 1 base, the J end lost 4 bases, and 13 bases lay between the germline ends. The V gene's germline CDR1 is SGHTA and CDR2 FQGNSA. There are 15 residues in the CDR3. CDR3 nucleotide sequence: TGTGCCAGCAGCTTAGGGTCCGTAGGCGGCACTGAAGCTTTCTTT. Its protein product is CASSLGSVGGTEAFF.

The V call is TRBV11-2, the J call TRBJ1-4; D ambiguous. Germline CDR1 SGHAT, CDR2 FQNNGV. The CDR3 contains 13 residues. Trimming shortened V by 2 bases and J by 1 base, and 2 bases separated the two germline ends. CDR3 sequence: CASSLITNEKLFF. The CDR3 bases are TGTGCCAGCAGCTTAATAACTAATGAAAAACTGTTTTTT.

The DNA for the CDR3 is TGTGCCACCAGCAGAGATCCTGGGACTAGCGGGACCTACGAGCAGTACTTC. This encodes CATSRDPGTSGTYEQYF. The rearrangement links TRBV15 to TRBJ2-5; the match to TRBD2 covers 13 bases. Near its end, the DNA agrees better with TRBJ2-7, so the J call may be wrong. The germline V gene has CDR1 LNHNV and CDR2 YYDKDF (reference sequence). CDR3 length: 17 amino acids.